The source of this T cell receptor (beta chain) is a study of T cells after yellow fever vaccination (dated by TCRdb to between 2018 and 2021). Regarding the complete study: The SMART-Seq v4 Ultra Low Input RNA kit was used to prepare libraries from fractions with low cell numbers. Bulk PBMC replicates and cell subsets were isolated from blood drawn at multiple timepoints before and after both primary and secondary immunization. Two healthy male donors, one aged 18 to 30 and one aged 30 to 40 years, made up the cohort. To follow T-cell clones before and after primary and booster YFV17D yellow fever vaccination, bulk TCR alpha and beta repertoires were sequenced over time.

Paper-wide results and their limitations: The secondary T-cell response was weaker than the primary response but faster, peaking on day 5 instead of day 15. After the booster, most clones that had expanded after primary vaccination were detected again (over 95% of CD4 and around nine tenths of CD8), suggesting broad maintenance of memory. A small share of clonotypes was detected in both CD4 and CD8 compartments, with the overlap likely arising from convergent recombination. Only a couple of donors were included in the study, so the extent to which the findings can be generalized is limited. Computational filtering was required because FACS-sorted repertoires could contain abundant contaminating clonotypes from the bulk population.

The sample's treatment or condition label, in plain terms: live attenuated yellow fever vaccine strain. At each blood-draw timepoint, two biological replicates of bulk PBMCs were obtained. PBMCs were isolated from peripheral blood using a standard Ficoll-Paque protocol. TriZol was used to extract RNA from bulk PBMCs, from CD4 and CD8 fractions, and from dextramer-positive and dextramer-negative fractions. In its sample, this clonotype was seen a few times. Its antigen is unknown. No much larger clone exists at a distance of one base, and base qualities are not known. TCR cDNA was synthesized by 5'RACE template switching, which introduced a universal primer site and unique molecular identifiers. Priming for cDNA synthesis came from both the TCR alpha and TCR beta constant segments. Libraries were amplified in two PCR steps, with sample barcodes and sequencing adapters added in the second step. Sequencing of the libraries was done on either Illumina HiSeq 2500 (2x100 bp) or NovaSeq (2x150 bp). As for the original processing: Demultiplexing of reads and collapsing into UMI consensus sequences were performed with MIGEC, and V(D)J alignment was carried out with MiXCR. Clonotypes responding to the vaccine were identified with edgeR on replicate PBMC samples, with the criteria of FDR below 0.01 and a log2 fold change above 5 up to day 15. Bulk clonotypes were assigned CD4 or CD8 identity according to which sequenced CD4 or CD8 repertoire held them at higher abundance. TCRdb reprocessed the public reads (quality trimming at Q25 with fastp, clone calling with MiXCR) and kept in-frame beta chains. Each CDR3 protein appears once, grouped with its most common genes and DNA. The V and J calls reflect TCRdb's pipeline rather than the authors' work. The sample table holds around 340,000 distinct CDR3 sequences, of which 8% to 10% were seen once. Of the sample, around 17% is held by the ten largest clones.

The TCR originated in a young man who received the YFV17D yellow fever vaccine. Sequenced material: PBMCs, taken on the day of the first yellow fever vaccination.

The DNA sequence is TGTGCCAGCAGCCAAGGTGTGGGGGCGAACATTCAGTACTTC. This codes for CASSQGVGANIQYF. The rearrangement joined TRBV3-1 to TRBJ2-4; a weak D assignment points to TRBD1 (6 bases agree). V and J are truncated by 1 base and 7 bases respectively, leaving an intervening sequence of 11 bases. CDR1 and CDR2 are read off the germline V gene (reference sequence) as LGHDT and YNNKEL. Reading from cysteine to phenylalanine, the CDR3 counts 14 amino acids. Only the CDR3 portion is preserved as DNA: 42 bases, with reading frame beginning at the first base.